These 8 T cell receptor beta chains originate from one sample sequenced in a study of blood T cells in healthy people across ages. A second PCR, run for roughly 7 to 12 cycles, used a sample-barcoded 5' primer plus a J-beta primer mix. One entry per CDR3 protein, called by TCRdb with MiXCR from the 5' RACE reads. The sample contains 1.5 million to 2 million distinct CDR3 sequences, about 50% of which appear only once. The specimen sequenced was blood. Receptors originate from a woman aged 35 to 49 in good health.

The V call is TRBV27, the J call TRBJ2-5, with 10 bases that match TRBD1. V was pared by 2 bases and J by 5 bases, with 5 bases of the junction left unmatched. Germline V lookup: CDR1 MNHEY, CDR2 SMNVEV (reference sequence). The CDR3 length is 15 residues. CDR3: CASSLRDRGMETQYF. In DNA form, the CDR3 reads TGTGCCAGCAGTTTAAGGGACAGGGGTATGGAGACCCAGTACTTC.

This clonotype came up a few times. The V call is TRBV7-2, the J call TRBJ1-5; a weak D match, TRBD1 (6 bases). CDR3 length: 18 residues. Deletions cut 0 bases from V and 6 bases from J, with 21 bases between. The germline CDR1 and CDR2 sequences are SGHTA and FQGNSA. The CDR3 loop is CASSLAGLMGAGGQPQHF. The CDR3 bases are TGTGCCAGCAGCTTAGCGGGCTTGATGGGGGCCGGGGGTCAGCCCCAGCATTTT.

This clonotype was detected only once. For the CDR3, the DNA is TGCAGCGTTCAACAGGGAGAACAGCCCCAGCATTTT. Translation gives CSVQQGEQPQHF. V usage is TRBV29-1 and J usage is TRBJ1-5; tentatively, D is TRBD1 (6 bases). Germline CDR1 reads SQVTM; CDR2 reads ANQGSEA. The CDR3 spans 12 residues. V lost 5 bases and J lost 7, with 12 bases in between. Full variable domain (missing parts from reference TRBV29-1 and TRBJ1-5): SAVISQKPSRDICQRGTSLTIQCQVDSQVTMMFWYRQQPGQSLTLIATANQGSEATYESGFVIDKFPISRPNLTFSTLTVSNMSPEDSSIYLCSVQQGEQPQHFGDGTRLSIL.

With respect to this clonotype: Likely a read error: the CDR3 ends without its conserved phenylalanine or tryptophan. The CDR3: CASSSGQETQYL. The CDR3 DNA is TGTGCCAGCAGTTCCGGACAAGAGACCCAGTACTTG. The J gene is TRBJ2-5, the V gene TRBV6-2 or TRBV6-3; D is unclear. From germline, CDR1 is MNHEY and CDR2 SVGEGT. Between the trimmed V and J ends, which lost 4 bases and 2 bases, there was a span of 5 bases. The CDR3 spans 12 residues.

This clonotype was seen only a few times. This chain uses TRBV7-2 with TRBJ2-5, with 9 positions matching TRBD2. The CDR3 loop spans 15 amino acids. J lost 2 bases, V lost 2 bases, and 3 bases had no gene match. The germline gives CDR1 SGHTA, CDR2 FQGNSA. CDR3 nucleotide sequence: TGTGCCAGCAGCTTAACTAGCGGGTTACAAGAGACCCAGTACTTC. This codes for CASSLTSGLQETQYF.

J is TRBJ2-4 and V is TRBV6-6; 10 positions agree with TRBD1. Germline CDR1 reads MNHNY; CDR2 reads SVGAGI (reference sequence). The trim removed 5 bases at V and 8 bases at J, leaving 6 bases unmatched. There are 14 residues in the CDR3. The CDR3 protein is CASSRQGAADIQYF. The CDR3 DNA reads TGTGCCAGCAGTAGACAGGGGGCGGCAGACATTCAGTACTTC.

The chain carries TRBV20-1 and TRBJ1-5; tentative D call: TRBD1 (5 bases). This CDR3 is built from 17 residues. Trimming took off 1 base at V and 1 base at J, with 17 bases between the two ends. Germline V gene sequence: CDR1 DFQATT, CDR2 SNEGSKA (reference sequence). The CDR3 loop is CSARGEGRGRSNQPQHF. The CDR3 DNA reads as TGCAGTGCTAGAGGGGAGGGGAGGGGAAGGAGCAATCAGCCCCAGCATTTT.

This CDR3 is CASSLLGGLGYTF. In DNA, the CDR3 is TGTGCCAGCAGCCTCTTAGGGGGGCTTGGCTACACCTTC. The genes are TRBV28 and TRBJ1-2; the D gene is possibly TRBD1 (6 bases). The CDR3 runs 13 residues. Trimming stripped 6 bases from V and 7 bases from J, with 15 bases between. Germline CDR1 reads MDHEN; CDR2 reads SYDVKM.